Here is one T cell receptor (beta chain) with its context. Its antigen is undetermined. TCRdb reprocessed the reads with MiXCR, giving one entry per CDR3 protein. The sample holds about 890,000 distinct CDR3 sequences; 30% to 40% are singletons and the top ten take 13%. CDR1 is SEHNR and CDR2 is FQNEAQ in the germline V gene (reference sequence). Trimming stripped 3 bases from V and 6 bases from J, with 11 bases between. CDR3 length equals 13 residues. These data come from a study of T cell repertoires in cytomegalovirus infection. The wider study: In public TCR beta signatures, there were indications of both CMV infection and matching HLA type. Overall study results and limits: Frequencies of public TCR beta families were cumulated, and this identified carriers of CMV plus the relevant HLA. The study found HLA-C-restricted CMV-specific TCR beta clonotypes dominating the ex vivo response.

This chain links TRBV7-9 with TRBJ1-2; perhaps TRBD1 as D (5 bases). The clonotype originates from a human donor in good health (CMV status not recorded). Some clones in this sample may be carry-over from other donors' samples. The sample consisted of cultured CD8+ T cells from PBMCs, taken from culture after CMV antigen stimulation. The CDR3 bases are TGTGCCAGCAGCTTCCCAGGGTTCCATGGCTACACCTTC. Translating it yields CASSFPGFHGYTF.